One sample yielded the 13 T cell receptor beta chains listed below, sequenced in a study of shared clonotypes between healthy human individuals (dated by TCRdb to 2018 to 2021). The method behind the library was the immunoSEQ multiplex PCR assay. TCRdb took this table from immuneACCESS and kept in-frame rearrangements with V and J called. Such tables lack part of the clones; where checked against another copy, unresolved V genes explain under half of the gap, and the rest is unexplained. In this sample the table shows about 1.5 million clones, around 98% of which occur a single time. Roughly 0.4% of the sample is in the top ten clones. The material sequenced was naive CD4+ T cells sorted from blood. The cell subset or site label, as the study defines it: CD45RA+ positively selected. All receptors come from a man aged 25 to 45 in good health.

Points on this clone: Other nucleotide sequences in the sample specify the same CDR3. V and J are TRBV18 and TRBJ2-1, with D uncertain. CDR1 is KGHSH and CDR2 is LQKENI in the germline V gene. Trimming took 6 bases from V and 1 from J, leaving 10 bases between them. The CDR3 contains 14 residues. The CDR3 DNA reads as TGTGCCAGCTCCTACACAAGATCCTACAATGAGCAGTTCTTC. It specifies CASSYTRSYNEQFF.

The chain combines TRBV15 with TRBJ1-1; no clear D. The germline V and J ends were trimmed by 1 base and 7 bases, with 7 bases remaining between them. CDR1 and CDR2 from the germline V gene are LNHNV and YYDKDF (reference sequence). This CDR3 is built from 12 residues. As DNA, the CDR3 is TGTGCCACCAGCAGAGGAGCAGGTGAAGCTTTCTTT. It encodes CATSRGAGEAFF.

The chain couples TRBV9 to TRBJ2-1; 11 nucleotides align to TRBD2. The trim removed 4 bases at V and 7 bases at J, leaving 7 bases unmatched. CDR3 length: 15 residues. From germline, CDR1 is SGDLS and CDR2 YYNGEE. As DNA, the CDR3 is TGTGCCAGCAGCCTCGTAGCGGGAGGGGGTAATGAGCAGTTCTTC. It specifies CASSLVAGGGNEQFF.

The genes are TRBV15 and TRBJ2-7; 8 bases are shared with TRBD1. Trimming at V came to 1 base and at J to 3 bases, leaving 11 bases not matched to a gene. Germline values: CDR1 LNHNV, CDR2 YYDKDF (reference sequence). This CDR3 comprises 17 residues. Here the CDR3 DNA reads TGTGCCACCAGCAGAGGATTTGCTGGGACAGGAAGCTACGAGCAGTACTTC. This gives the protein CATSRGFAGTGSYEQYF.

The chain couples TRBV5-1 to TRBJ1-5, with D unresolved. The V gene lost 3 bases and the J gene lost 2 bases, with 33 bases spanning the gap. Per the germline V gene, CDR1 is SGHRS and CDR2 is YFSETQ. The CDR3 totals 22 residues. In DNA, the CDR3 is TGCGCCAGCAGCTCCTTACCTCTGGGATGGAGGGCCACTCTAAAGGGCAATCAGCCCCAGCATTTT. Translation: CASSSLPLGWRATLKGNQPQHF.

This rearrangement joins TRBV7-9 to TRBJ2-7; 7 bases are shared with TRBD1. The V gene end was trimmed by 2 bases and the J gene end by 1 base; junction bases not matched to a gene: 2. CDR3 length: 14 amino acids. The germline gives CDR1 SEHNR, CDR2 FQNEAQ (reference sequence). The CDR3 loop is CASSLTRGSYEQYF. The CDR3 bases are TGTGCCAGCAGCTTAACCAGGGGGTCCTACGAGCAGTACTTC.

In its sample, this clone was seen once. V gene TRBV10-3 combines with J gene TRBJ2-2; the match to TRBD2 covers 7 bases. The CDR3 spans 15 residues. V shed 9 bases and J 5 bases; nucleotides not matched to a gene: 12. Germline V gene data show CDR1 as ENHRY and CDR2 as SYGVKD. The CDR3 sequence is CAIGAREVRTGELFF. CDR3 sequence (DNA): TGTGCCATAGGGGCCCGGGAGGTACGGACCGGGGAGCTGTTTTTT.

The J gene is TRBJ1-2, the V gene TRBV20-1, with a possible D match to TRBD1 (5 bases). This CDR3 contains 11 residues. Germline V gene sequence: CDR1 DFQATT, CDR2 SNEGSKA (reference sequence). CDR3 region: CRGGVNIGYTF. The CDR3 region has the DNA TGCAGGGGAGGGGTTAATATTGGCTACACCTTC.

The rearrangement joins TRBV5-6 to TRBJ1-1; 7 positions agree with TRBD1. The J segment lost 4 bases and the V segment lost 0 bases, leaving 6 bases of the junction unmatched. There are 15 residues in the CDR3. Germline assignment: CDR1 SGHDT and CDR2 YYEEEE. The chain's CDR3 is CASSLAKGGRTEAFF. The CDR3 DNA sequence: TGTGCCAGCAGCTTGGCCAAAGGGGGCCGCACTGAAGCTTTCTTT.

The chain carries TRBV4-2 and TRBJ1-4, with 7 positions matching TRBD1. Germline-derived CDR1 and CDR2 are LGHNA and YNFKEQ. J gave up 7 bases and V 1 base, and 6 bases lay outside the gene matches. This CDR3 spans 15 amino acids. The CDR3 region has the DNA TGTGCCAGCAGCCAAGCAGGGGGAGGGAGTGAAAAACTGTTTTTT. Translated, it gives CASSQAGGGSEKLFF.

The chain's CDR3 is CASSLKRSGSPHEQYF. CDR3 DNA: TGTGCCAGCAGCTTGAAGAGAAGCGGGTCACCCCACGAGCAGTACTTC. This rearrangement joins TRBV5-5 to TRBJ2-7, with a weak D call TRBD2 (6 bases). Germline V gene sequence: CDR1 SGHKS, CDR2 YYEKEE (reference sequence). CDR3 size: 16 residues. Trimming took 1 base from V and 5 from J, leaving 19 bases between them. Full variable domain (rest looked up from reference TRBV5-5 and TRBJ2-7): DAGVTQSPTHLIKTRGQQVTLRCSPISGHKSVSWYQQVLGQGPQFIFQYYEKEERGRGNFPDRFSARQFPNYSSELNVNALLLGDSALYLCASSLKRSGSPHEQYFGPGTRLTVT.

The V and J genes are TRBV2 and TRBJ2-4; 12 bases line up with TRBD1. The CDR3 covers 16 residues. Germline values: CDR1 SNHLY, CDR2 FYNNEI. V trimming: 4 bases; J trimming: 5 bases; junction bases outside the gene matches: 6. CDR3 bases: TGTGCCAGCAGTGGGGGACAGGGGGCGAACCAAAACATTCAGTACTTC. Translated: CASSGGQGANQNIQYF. Together with reference TRBV2 and TRBJ2-4, the CDR3 gives the full variable domain: EPEVTQTPSHQVTQMGQEVILRCVPISNHLYFYWYRQILGQKVEFLVSFYNNEISEKSEIFDDQFSVERPDGSNFTLKIRSTKLEDSAMYFCASSGGQGANQNIQYFGAGTRLSVL.

In regard to this clone: The identical CDR3 is also encoded by other nucleotide sequences in the sample. This chain joins TRBV6-5 and TRBJ2-7, with 14 bases matching TRBD2. V lost 6 bases to trimming and J lost 3 bases; unmatched junction nucleotides: 4. This CDR3 region has 15 residues. Germline-derived CDR1 and CDR2 are MNHEY and SVGAGI. The CDR3 nucleotides are TGTGCCAGCAGCCTCGGACTAGCGGGAGGCTACGAGCAGTACTTC. It encodes CASSLGLAGGYEQYF.